These 11 T cell receptor beta chains share one sample of origin, sequenced in a study of breast tumors, draining lymph nodes, adjacent tissues. One entry per CDR3 protein, called by TCRdb with MiXCR from the multiplex PCR reads. Among approximately 100,000 distinct CDR3 sequences listed, under 40% were seen once. The lymph nodes were axillary draining lymph nodes from breast cancer patients. The sample comprised axillary lymph node tissue. These receptors came from a female donor with breast cancer. Some clones in this sample may be carry-over from other donors' samples.

As for this clonotype: A clone one base away is much larger, so this may be a read error. The gene calls are TRBV6-2 or TRBV6-3 and TRBJ1-6, with a possible D match to TRBD1 (6 bases). Germline V lookup: CDR1 MNHEY, CDR2 SVGEGT. CDR3 length equals 12 residues. The germline V and J ends were trimmed by 2 bases and 18 bases, with 14 bases remaining between them. The CDR3, as DNA: TGTGCCAGCAGTTACCCCGGGGACACCCCCCACTTT. Amino acids: CASSYPGDTPHF.

This clonotype came up many times. The chain has TRBV7-6 and TRBJ2-7, with D tentatively TRBD1 (6 bases). Looked up from germline, CDR1 is SGHVS and CDR2 is FNYEAQ. The CDR3 totals 16 residues. V was shortened by 1 base and J by 0 bases, with 13 bases between the two germline ends. For the CDR3, the DNA is TGTGCCAGCAGCTTAGAATTCGGGACACCCTCCTACGAGCAGTACTTC. Its translation: CASSLEFGTPSYEQYF.

This clonotype was seen more than once but under ten times. A much larger clone lies a single base off, so this may be a read error. The chain links TRBV5-1 to TRBJ2-5; D may be TRBD1 or TRBD2 (5 bases each). Trimming stripped 4 bases from V and 9 bases from J, with 19 bases between. This CDR3 region has 14 residues. CDR1 is SGHRS and CDR2 is YFSETQ in the germline V gene. The CDR3 protein is CASSPLGLGEPQYF. CDR3 in DNA: TGCGCCAGCAGCCCCCTCGGGCTAGGGGAGCCCCAGTACTTC.

Many counts were recorded for this clonotype. This sequence joins TRBV7-8 and TRBJ2-2, with D tentatively TRBD1 (6 bases). CDR3 length: 17 amino acids. Germline lookup yields CDR1 SGHVS and CDR2 FQNEAQ. Trimming took off 4 bases at V and 0 bases at J, with 15 bases between the two ends. As DNA, the CDR3 is TGTGCCAGCAGCTCTTTATACGGGACAACGAACACCGGGGAGCTGTTTTTT. Translation gives CASSSLYGTTNTGELFF.

To note about this clonotype: Just one base apart from a much larger clone, this may be a read error. The rearrangement uses TRBV6-2 or TRBV6-3 and TRBJ2-1; no firm D call. This CDR3 contains 18 residues. Germline V gives CDR1 MNHEY, CDR2 SVGEGT. Here the CDR3 DNA reads TGTGCCAGCACCACACTGCCCGGACGGGTGAGCTCCCACAATGAGCAGTTCTTC. Translation gives CASTTLPGRVSSHNEQFF.

This clonotype occurred many times. V and J are TRBV9 and TRBJ2-7; 7 bases agree with TRBD2. Per the germline V gene, CDR1 is SGDLS and CDR2 is YYNGEE. CDR3 size: 15 residues. V lost 4 bases and J lost 7; bases outside the gene matches: 14. CDR3 in DNA: TGTGCCAGCAGCTCTCGGGGTAGCGGGTCGGGAGAGCAGTACTTC. As protein: CASSSRGSGSGEQYF.

This chain links TRBV5-1 with TRBJ2-2, with D tentatively TRBD1 (6 bases). V dropped 7 bases and J dropped 0 bases, with 13 bases sitting between them. The CDR3 totals 15 residues. Germline V CDR1 and CDR2: SGHRS, YFSETQ. The CDR3 sequence: CASGGQLANTGELFF. In DNA, the CDR3 is TGCGCCAGCGGCGGACAGTTAGCGAACACCGGGGAGCTGTTTTTT.

Remarks on this clonotype: Sequence at one end of the junction differs from germline and may be a read error. The chain links TRBV5-1 to TRBJ2-5; 7 bases match TRBD1. The CDR3 sequence is 14 residues long. CDR1 and CDR2 (germline): SGHRS, YFSETQ. The CDR3 DNA follows: TGCGCCAGCAACCCAGGGACAGCCCAAGACACCCAGTACTTC. Protein product: CASNPGTAQDTQYF.

The CDR3 DNA sequence: TGCAGCGTGCAGGGACTAGCGGGAGTCCGGGATGAGCAGTATTTT. Protein: CSVQGLAGVRDEQYF. This rearrangement joins TRBV29-1 to TRBJ2-3; 14 bases line up with TRBD2. CDR1 is SQVTM and CDR2 is ANQGSEA in the germline V gene. The CDR3 runs to 15 residues. V gave up 6 bases and J gave up 11 bases; unmatched junction bases: 13.

This sequence joins TRBV11-2 and TRBJ2-1; no definite D call. Germline V CDR1 and CDR2: SGHAT, FQNNGV. V lost 5 bases to trimming and J lost 7 bases, with 18 bases between them. The CDR3 runs to 15 residues. CDR3 DNA sequence: TGTGCCAGCAGCCCAGGACCCTCTCCGTATAATGAGCAGTTCTTC. Residues: CASSPGPSPYNEQFF.

DNA of the CDR3: TGCGCCAGCAGCTTAGACATTAGCACAGATACGCAGTATTTT. Encoded protein: CASSLDISTDTQYF. The V gene is TRBV5-1, the J gene TRBJ2-3, with D unclear. Germline CDR1 and CDR2: SGHRS and YFSETQ. V was pared by 2 bases and J by 0 bases, with 7 bases between. The CDR3 extends over 14 amino acids.